The 21 T cell receptor beta chains given below trace back to one sample, sequenced in a study of T cells in Graves' hyperthyroidism and ophthalmopathy. TCR beta CDR3 region amplification was performed from RNA transcripts. The primer set for the first-round RT-PCR of the TCR CDR3 was HTBI. TCRdb fed the multiplex PCR reads into MiXCR, producing one record per CDR3 protein. This table holds over 500,000 distinct CDR3 sequences, roughly a sixth found once. Sequenced input: blood. The source is a woman under 30 with Graves' ophthalmopathy.

This clonotype came up many times. V usage is TRBV6-6 and J usage is TRBJ1-1; no clear D. This CDR3 contains 13 residues. Germline V gives CDR1 MNHNY, CDR2 SVGAGI (reference sequence). Between the trimmed V and J ends, which lost 0 bases and 6 bases, there was a span of 8 bases. CDR3 sequence: CASSYSRRAEAFF. The CDR3 coding sequence is TGTGCCAGCAGTTACTCACGGAGGGCTGAAGCTTTCTTT.

The V and J genes are TRBV29-1 and TRBJ1-2; a possible D gene is TRBD1 (5 bases). Germline CDR1 SQVTM, CDR2 ANQGSEA. Trimming took 6 bases from V and 8 from J, leaving 19 bases between them. CDR3 length equals 13 residues. In DNA form, the CDR3 reads TGCAGCGTAGTTGTGTCCTCCAGGGACGGCTACACCTTC. Translating it yields CSVVVSSRDGYTF.

There are many counts of this clonotype. The chain carries TRBV2 and TRBJ1-1; D is ambiguous. In germline, CDR1 is SNHLY, CDR2 FYNNEI. The CDR3 is made up of 15 amino acids. Trimming took off 7 bases at V and 4 bases at J, with 19 bases between the two ends. CDR3 amino acids: CASTIRRSSGTEAFF. In nucleotides, the CDR3 is TGTGCCAGCACCATACGGAGGTCCTCAGGCACTGAAGCTTTCTTT.

The chain links TRBV10-3 to TRBJ2-1; 7 nucleotides agree with TRBD1. Trimming took 8 bases from V and 0 from J; bases not matched to a gene: 1. Per the germline V gene, CDR1 is ENHRY and CDR2 is SYGVKD. The CDR3 totals 13 residues. This CDR3 is CAIGQVSYNEQFF. For the CDR3, the DNA is TGTGCCATCGGACAGGTCTCCTACAATGAGCAGTTCTTC.

This clonotype occurred a few times. The genes are TRBV16 and TRBJ1-4, with 10 bases identical to TRBD1. CDR1 is KGHSY, CDR2 FQNENV, per germline. There are 20 residues in the CDR3. Trimming took 0 bases from V and 0 from J; bases not matched to a gene: 10. CDR3 DNA sequence: TGTGCCAGCAGCCAATCCCTTGTGAGGACAGGGGGGGCAACTAATGAAAAACTGTTTTTT. It encodes CASSQSLVRTGGATNEKLFF.

The rearrangement links TRBV27 to TRBJ1-1; D unresolved. Trimming took 6 bases from V and 4 from J, leaving 15 bases between them. Germline assignment: CDR1 MNHEY and CDR2 SMNVEV (reference sequence). There are 14 residues in the CDR3. The CDR3 here is CASRLVDGSTEAFF. In DNA form, the CDR3 reads TGTGCCAGCAGACTGGTCGATGGCAGCACTGAAGCTTTCTTT.

V usage is TRBV27 and J usage is TRBJ2-2; TRBD1 or TRBD2 may be the D gene (7 bases each). Germline CDR1 reads MNHEY; CDR2 reads SMNVEV (reference sequence). Trimming left V 3 bases short and J 3 bases short, with 17 bases between. The CDR3 totals 17 residues. CDR3 amino acids: CASSFQGGGVYTGELFF. CDR3 nucleotide sequence: TGTGCCAGCAGTTTTCAGGGAGGGGGCGTGTACACCGGGGAGCTGTTTTTT.

This clonotype showed up many times. The genes are TRBV7-9 and TRBJ2-1, with D maybe TRBD2 (5 bases). Trimming took off 5 bases at V and 12 bases at J, with 17 bases between the two ends. The CDR3 length is 13 residues. Looked up from germline, CDR1 is SEHNR and CDR2 is FQNEAQ (reference sequence). CDR3 protein: CASSVGRPEGQFF. CDR3 DNA sequence: TGTGCCAGCAGCGTTGGGAGACCGGAAGGGCAGTTCTTC.

The table lists this clonotype with many counts. The chain employs TRBV28 and TRBJ2-6; D is possibly TRBD1 (6 bases). CDR3 size: 18 residues. Germline loops: CDR1 MDHEN, CDR2 SYDVKM. Trimming removed 5 bases from V and 1 base from J, with 18 bases in between. The CDR3 DNA follows: TGTGCCAGCAGTCTCAGGGGCGCAGGAGGATCTGGGGCCAACGTCCTGACTTTC. Its protein is CASSLRGAGGSGANVLTF.

At least ten counts were recorded for this clonotype. The J gene is TRBJ2-2, the V gene TRBV5-1; TRBD2 aligns across 11 bases. CDR3 length: 14 amino acids. Germline CDR1 is SGHRS and CDR2 is YFSETQ. The junction had 0 bases not matched to a gene; V was cut back by 3 bases and J by 5 bases. CDR3 amino acids: CASSWTSGTGELFF. For the CDR3, the DNA is TGCGCCAGCAGCTGGACTAGCGGGACCGGGGAGCTGTTTTTT.

This clonotype was observed at least ten times. The CDR3 region has the DNA TGTGCCAGCAGTCGGACAACCTACGAGCAGTACTTC. This codes for CASSRTTYEQYF. The V and J genes are TRBV11-2 and TRBJ2-7, with D perhaps TRBD1 (5 bases). Trimming removed 6 bases at V and 2 bases at J, with 8 bases between. Germline V gives CDR1 SGHAT, CDR2 FQNNGV. This CDR3 has 12 amino acids.

This clonotype occurred many times. This chain uses TRBV11-3 with TRBJ2-7; 11 bases fit TRBD2. J gave up 2 bases and V 5 bases, and 5 bases lay outside the gene matches. CDR1 SGHNT and CDR2 YENEEA come from the germline V gene. The CDR3 extends over 15 amino acids. CDR3 protein: CASSVTSGITYEQYF. DNA for the CDR3: TGTGCCAGCAGCGTGACTAGCGGGATCACCTACGAGCAGTACTTC.

There are many counts of this clonotype. The rearrangement uses TRBV20-1 and TRBJ2-3; 12 bases are shared with TRBD2. This CDR3 is 14 amino acids long. Germline trimming cut 5 bases from V and 3 bases from J; bases unmatched to any gene: 3. Germline V lookup: CDR1 DFQATT, CDR2 SNEGSKA (reference sequence). The CDR3 region is CSAATSGGTDTQYF. Here the CDR3 DNA reads TGCAGTGCTGCGACTAGCGGGGGTACAGATACGCAGTATTTT.

The V call is TRBV4-3, the J call TRBJ2-3; the match to TRBD2 covers 11 bases. Germline V lookup: CDR1 LGHNA, CDR2 YSLEER. V shed 6 bases and J 4 bases; nucleotides not matched to a gene: 6. CDR3 length: 15 amino acids. Written as DNA, the CDR3 is TGCGCCAGCAGTACAACTAGCGGGAGTGCAGATACGCAGTATTTT. This codes for CASSTTSGSADTQYF.

This clonotype was detected many times. CDR3 nucleotides: TGTGCCAGCAGTCCGCTGGGGGCTGGAAACACCATATATTTT. Its protein is CASSPLGAGNTIYF. This chain uses TRBV12-3 or TRBV12-4 with TRBJ1-3, with TRBD1 as a possible D gene (5 bases). The CDR3 length is 14 residues. Deletions cut 5 bases from V and 2 bases from J, with 10 bases between.

This clonotype was detected ten times or more. The CDR3 bases are TGTGCCAGCAGGGGCAGGGGAAACTATGGCTACACCTTC. Protein product: CASRGRGNYGYTF. V and J are TRBV28 and TRBJ1-2, with D maybe TRBD1 (6 bases). Trimming took off 6 bases at V and 2 bases at J, with 10 bases between the two ends. This CDR3 is built from 13 residues. Per germline, CDR1 MDHEN and CDR2 SYDVKM.

The chain joins TRBV2 to TRBJ1-4; 8 nucleotides line up with TRBD1. The junction had 12 bases not matched to a gene; V was cut back by 7 bases and J by 8 bases. Germline V gene lookup returns CDR1 SNHLY and CDR2 FYNNEI. This CDR3 is 15 amino acids long. The CDR3 sequence: CASTGPSGGREKLFF. The DNA of the CDR3 is TGTGCCAGCACGGGGCCCTCAGGGGGCCGGGAAAAACTGTTTTTT.

This clonotype was found many times. J is TRBJ1-1 and V is TRBV5-6, with TRBD1 identical over 9 bases. The CDR3 length is 14 residues. J was trimmed by 3 bases and V by 4 bases; bases with no gene match: 4. Germline V lookup: CDR1 SGHDT, CDR2 YYEEEE. The CDR3, as DNA: TGTGCCAGCAGCCTCCGGGACAGGGACACTGAAGCTTTCTTT. It is translated as CASSLRDRDTEAFF. Full variable domain (outside the CDR3, taken from reference TRBV5-6 and TRBJ1-1): DAGVTQSPTHLIKTRGQQVTLRCSPKSGHDTVSWYQQALGQGPQFIFQYYEEEERQRGNFPDRFSGHQFPNYSSELNVNALLLGDSALYLCASSLRDRDTEAFFGQGTRLTVV.

There are many counts of this clonotype. The chain is built from TRBV6-2 or TRBV6-3 and TRBJ2-1; 9 bases match TRBD2. CDR1 MNHEY and CDR2 SVGEGT come from the germline V gene. After removal of 6 bases from V and 4 bases from J, the junction contained 4 bases not matched to a gene. The CDR3 totals 14 residues. CDR3 nucleotide sequence: TGTGCCAGCAGCGCGGGAGGGTTTTACAATGAGCAGTTCTTC. This translates into CASSAGGFYNEQFF.

The sample holds a few counts of this clonotype. V and J are TRBV28 and TRBJ2-4, with 8 bases lining up with TRBD1. Germline CDR1 and CDR2: MDHEN and SYDVKM. There are 14 residues in the CDR3. The V gene end was trimmed by 5 bases and the J gene end by 8 bases; junction bases not matched to a gene: 8. CDR3 coding DNA: TGTGCCAGCAGTCAGGCAGGGGGCCTGGACATTCAGTACTTC. As protein: CASSQAGGLDIQYF.

This chain links TRBV12-3 or TRBV12-4 with TRBJ2-7, with D unclear. Trimming pared 8 bases from V and 2 bases from J, leaving 19 bases between. This CDR3 has 15 residues. This CDR3 reads CASPKGTFDPYEQYF. The CDR3 DNA reads as TGTGCCAGCCCCAAAGGCACATTCGACCCCTACGAGCAGTACTTC.